This T cell receptor beta chain was obtained from a study of T cell changes during pregnancy in multiple sclerosis. Clones were sequenced by immunoSEQ multiplex PCR, and TCRdb holds only the in-frame ones, with some missing. This sample has 50,000 or so clones, with over 90% found just once. This CDR3 has 17 amino acids. Germline V gene data show CDR1 as PRHDT and CDR2 as FYEKMQ (reference sequence). With V trimmed by 5 bases and J by 1 base, 7 bases remained unmatched. This clonotype was obtained from a female donor with multiple sclerosis, enrolled in a pregnancy study. J is TRBJ2-3 and V is TRBV13, with 12 bases that match TRBD2. Sequences were derived from CD4+ T cells from peripheral blood mononuclear cells, sampled in the second trimester of pregnancy. CDR3 protein: CASSPPRLAGGTDTQYF. The DNA of the CDR3 is TGTGCCAGCAGCCCCCCCCGACTAGCGGGGGGCACAGATACGCAGTATTTT.